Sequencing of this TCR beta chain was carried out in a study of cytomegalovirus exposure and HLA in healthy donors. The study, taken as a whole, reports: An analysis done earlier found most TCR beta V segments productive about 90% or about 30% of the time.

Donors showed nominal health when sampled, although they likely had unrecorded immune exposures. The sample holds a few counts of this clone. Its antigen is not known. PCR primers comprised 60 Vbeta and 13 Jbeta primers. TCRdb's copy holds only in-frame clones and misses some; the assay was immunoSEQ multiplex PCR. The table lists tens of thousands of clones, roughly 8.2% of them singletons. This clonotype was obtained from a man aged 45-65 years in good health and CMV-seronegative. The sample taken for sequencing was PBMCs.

The CDR3 region has the DNA TGTGCCAGCAGCTTTTCCGGGACAGGGGTGGAGACCCAGTACTTC. Amino acids: CASSFSGTGVETQYF. The V call is TRBV5-4, the J call TRBJ2-5, with TRBD1 identical over 10 bases. The length of the CDR3 is 15 residues. V shed 2 bases and J 5 bases; nucleotides not matched to a gene: 6. CDR1 and CDR2 (germline): SGHNT, YYREEE (reference sequence). Combining the CDR3 with reference TRBV5-4 and TRBJ2-5 gives the whole variable domain ETGVTQSPTHLIKTRGQQVTLRCSSQSGHNTVSWYQQALGQGPQFIFQYYREEENGRGNFPPRFSGLQFPNYSSELNVNALELDDSALYLCASSFSGTGVETQYFGPGTRLLVL.